This section outlines one T cell receptor (beta chain) sequence together with its context. Its antigen target is currently unknown. No base quality information exists; no much larger clone differs at one position. Trimming leaves V shorter by 6 bases and J shorter by 1 base, with the junction holding 4 bases beyond the gene matches. CDR1 MGHDK and CDR2 SYGVNS are derived from the germline V gene. The CDR3 covers 14 residues, taking in both the cysteine and the phenylalanine. CDR3 DNA is the only sequence kept; it has 42 bases, read in frame from the first base. This entry comes from a study of T-cell reconstitution after alpha-beta-depleted transplantation in children (dated by TCRdb to the mid-2010s). About the investigation overall: Using TCR repertoire profiling, the study quantitatively followed how T-cell immune reconstitution unfolded in children after TCRalphabeta/CD19-depleted allogeneic hematopoietic cell transplantation.

The library was prepared using PCR. TCRdb shows the sequencer as Illumina HiSeq 2500. TCR library preparation used molecular barcoding, with unique molecular identifiers applied to normalize quantification of the TCRbeta repertoire. Through fastp at Q25 and MiXCR, TCRdb rebuilt clones from the public reads, retaining in-frame beta chains. CDR3 protein duplicates are merged, each entry listing the most common genes and DNA. The sample table holds 490,000 or so distinct CDR3 sequences, of which approximately 12% were seen once. Jointly, the top ten make up over 5.5% of the sample. Recombination linked TRBV25-1 to TRBJ2-5, with 8 middle bases fitting TRBD2. The TCR originated in a human donor who donated a stem cell graft to a child with combined immunodeficiency. The sample consisted of PBMCs from the stem cell graft donor, taken from the stem cell graft. The nucleotide sequence reads TGTGCCAGCAGCGTAGCGGGAAGCCAAGAGACCCAGTACTTC. It encodes CASSVAGSQETQYF.